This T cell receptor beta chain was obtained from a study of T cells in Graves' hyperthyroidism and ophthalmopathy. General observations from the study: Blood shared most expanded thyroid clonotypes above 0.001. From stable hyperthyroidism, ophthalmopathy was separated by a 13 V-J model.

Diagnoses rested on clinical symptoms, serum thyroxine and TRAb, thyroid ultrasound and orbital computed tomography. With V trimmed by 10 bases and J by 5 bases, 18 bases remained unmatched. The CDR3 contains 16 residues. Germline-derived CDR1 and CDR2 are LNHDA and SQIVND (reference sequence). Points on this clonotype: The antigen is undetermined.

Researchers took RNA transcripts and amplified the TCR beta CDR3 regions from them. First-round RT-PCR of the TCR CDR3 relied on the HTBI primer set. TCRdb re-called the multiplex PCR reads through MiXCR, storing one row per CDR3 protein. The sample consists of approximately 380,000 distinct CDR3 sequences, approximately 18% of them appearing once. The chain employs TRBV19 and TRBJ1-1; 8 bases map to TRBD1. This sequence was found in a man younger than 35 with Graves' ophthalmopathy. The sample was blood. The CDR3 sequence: CATSTGANPRTTEAFF. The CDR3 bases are TGTGCCACCTCGACAGGGGCCAATCCCAGAACGACTGAAGCTTTCTTT.